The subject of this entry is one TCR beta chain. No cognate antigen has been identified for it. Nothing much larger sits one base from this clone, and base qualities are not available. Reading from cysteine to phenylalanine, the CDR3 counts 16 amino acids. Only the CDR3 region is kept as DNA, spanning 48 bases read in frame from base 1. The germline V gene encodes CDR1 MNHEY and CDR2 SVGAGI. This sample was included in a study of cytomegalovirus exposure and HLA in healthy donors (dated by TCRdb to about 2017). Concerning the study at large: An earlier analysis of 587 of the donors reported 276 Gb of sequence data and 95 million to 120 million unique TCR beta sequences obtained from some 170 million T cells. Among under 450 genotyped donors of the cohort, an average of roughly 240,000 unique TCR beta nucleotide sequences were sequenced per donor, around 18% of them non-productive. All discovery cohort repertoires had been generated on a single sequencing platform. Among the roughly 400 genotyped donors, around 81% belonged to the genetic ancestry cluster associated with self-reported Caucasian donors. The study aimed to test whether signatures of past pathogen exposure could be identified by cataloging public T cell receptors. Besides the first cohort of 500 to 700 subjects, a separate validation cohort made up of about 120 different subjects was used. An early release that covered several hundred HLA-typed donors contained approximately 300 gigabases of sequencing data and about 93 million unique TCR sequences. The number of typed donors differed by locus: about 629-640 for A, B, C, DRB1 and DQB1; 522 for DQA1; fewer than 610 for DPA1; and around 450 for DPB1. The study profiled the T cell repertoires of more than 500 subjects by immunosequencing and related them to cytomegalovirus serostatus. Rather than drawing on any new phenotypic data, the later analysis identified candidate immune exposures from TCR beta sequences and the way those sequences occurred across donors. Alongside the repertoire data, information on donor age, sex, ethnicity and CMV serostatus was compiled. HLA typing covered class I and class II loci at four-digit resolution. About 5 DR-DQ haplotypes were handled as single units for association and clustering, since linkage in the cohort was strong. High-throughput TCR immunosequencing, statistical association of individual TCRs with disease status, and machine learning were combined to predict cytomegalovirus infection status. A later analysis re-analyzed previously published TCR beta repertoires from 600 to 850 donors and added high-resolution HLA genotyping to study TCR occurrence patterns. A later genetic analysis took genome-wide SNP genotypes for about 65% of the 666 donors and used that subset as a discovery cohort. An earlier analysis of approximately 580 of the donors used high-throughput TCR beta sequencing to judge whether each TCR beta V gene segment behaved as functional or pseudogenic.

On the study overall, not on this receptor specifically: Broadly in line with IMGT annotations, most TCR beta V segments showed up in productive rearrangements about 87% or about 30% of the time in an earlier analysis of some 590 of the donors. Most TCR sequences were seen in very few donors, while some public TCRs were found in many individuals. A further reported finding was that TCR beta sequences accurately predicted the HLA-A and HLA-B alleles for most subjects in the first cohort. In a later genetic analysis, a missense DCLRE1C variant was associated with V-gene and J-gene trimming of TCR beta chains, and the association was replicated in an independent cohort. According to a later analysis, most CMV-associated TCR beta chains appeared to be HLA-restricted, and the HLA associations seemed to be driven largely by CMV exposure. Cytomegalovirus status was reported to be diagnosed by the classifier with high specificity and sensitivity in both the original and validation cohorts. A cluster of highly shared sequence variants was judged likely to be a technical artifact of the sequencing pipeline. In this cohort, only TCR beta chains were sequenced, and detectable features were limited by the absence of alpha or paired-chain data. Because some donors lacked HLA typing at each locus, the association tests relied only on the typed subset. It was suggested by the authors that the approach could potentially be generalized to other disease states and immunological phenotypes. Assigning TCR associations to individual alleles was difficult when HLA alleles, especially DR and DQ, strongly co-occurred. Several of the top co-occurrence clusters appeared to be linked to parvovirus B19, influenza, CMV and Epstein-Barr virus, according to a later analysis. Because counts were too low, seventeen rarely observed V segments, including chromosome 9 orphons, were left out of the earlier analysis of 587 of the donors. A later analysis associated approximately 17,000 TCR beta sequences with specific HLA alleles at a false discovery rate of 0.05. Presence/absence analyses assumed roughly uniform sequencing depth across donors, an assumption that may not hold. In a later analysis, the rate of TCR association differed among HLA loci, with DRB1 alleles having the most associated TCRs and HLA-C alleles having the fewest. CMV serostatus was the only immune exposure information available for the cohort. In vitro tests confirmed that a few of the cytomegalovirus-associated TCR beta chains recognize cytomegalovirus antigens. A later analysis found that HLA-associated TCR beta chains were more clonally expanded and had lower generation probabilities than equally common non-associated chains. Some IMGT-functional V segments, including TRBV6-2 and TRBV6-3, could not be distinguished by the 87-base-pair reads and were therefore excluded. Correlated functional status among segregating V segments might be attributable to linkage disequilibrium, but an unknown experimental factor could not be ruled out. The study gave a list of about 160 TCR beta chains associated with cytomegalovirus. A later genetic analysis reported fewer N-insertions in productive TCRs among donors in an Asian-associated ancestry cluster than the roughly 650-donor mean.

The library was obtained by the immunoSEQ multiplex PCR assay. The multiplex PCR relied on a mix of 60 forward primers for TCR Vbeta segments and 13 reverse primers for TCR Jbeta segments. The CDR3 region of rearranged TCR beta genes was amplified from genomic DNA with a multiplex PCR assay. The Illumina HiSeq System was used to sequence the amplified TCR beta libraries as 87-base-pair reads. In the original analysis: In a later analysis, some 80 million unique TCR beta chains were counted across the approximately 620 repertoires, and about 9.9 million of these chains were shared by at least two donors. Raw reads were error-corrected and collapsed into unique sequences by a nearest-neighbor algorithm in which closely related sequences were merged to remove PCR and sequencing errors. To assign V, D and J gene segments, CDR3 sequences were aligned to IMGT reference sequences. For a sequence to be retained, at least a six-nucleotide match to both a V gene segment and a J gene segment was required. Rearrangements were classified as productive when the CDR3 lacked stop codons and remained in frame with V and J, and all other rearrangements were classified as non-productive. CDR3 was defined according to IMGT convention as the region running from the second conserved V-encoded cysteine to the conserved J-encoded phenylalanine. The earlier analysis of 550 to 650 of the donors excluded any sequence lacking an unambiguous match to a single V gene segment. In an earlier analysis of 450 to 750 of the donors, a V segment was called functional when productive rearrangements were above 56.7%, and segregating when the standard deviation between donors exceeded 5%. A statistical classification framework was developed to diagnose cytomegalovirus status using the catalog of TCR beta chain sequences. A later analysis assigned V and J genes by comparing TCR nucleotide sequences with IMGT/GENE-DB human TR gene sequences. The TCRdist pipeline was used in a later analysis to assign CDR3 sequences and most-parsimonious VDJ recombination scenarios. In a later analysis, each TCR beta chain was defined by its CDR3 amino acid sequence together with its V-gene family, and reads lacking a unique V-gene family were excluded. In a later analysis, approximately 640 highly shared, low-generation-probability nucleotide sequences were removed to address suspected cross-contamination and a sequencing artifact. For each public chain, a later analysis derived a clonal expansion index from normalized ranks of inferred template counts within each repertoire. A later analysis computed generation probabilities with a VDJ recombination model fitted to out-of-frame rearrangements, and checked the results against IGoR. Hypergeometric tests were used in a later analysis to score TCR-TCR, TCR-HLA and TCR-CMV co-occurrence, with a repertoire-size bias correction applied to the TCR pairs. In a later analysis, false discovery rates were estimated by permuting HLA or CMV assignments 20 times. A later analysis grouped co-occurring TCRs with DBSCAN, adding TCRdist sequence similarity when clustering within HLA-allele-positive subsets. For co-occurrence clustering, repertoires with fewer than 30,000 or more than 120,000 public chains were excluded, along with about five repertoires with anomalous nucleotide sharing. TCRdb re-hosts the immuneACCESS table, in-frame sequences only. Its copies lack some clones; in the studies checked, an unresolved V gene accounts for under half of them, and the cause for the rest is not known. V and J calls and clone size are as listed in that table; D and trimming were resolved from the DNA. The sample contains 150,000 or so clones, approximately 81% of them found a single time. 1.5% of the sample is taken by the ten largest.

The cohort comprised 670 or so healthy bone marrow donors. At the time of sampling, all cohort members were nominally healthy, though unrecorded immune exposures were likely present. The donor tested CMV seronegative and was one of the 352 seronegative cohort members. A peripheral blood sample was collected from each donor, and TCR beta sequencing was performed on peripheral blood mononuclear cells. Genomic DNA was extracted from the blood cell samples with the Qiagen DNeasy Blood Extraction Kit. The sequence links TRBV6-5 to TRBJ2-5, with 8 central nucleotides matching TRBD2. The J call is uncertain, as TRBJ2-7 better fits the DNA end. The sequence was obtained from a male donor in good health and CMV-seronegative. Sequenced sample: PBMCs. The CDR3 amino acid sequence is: CASSYSELAVSYEQYF. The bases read TGTGCCAGCAGTTACTCCGAACTAGCGGTCTCCTACGAGCAGTACTTC.